A single count supports the clone carrying this T cell receptor beta chain. What it binds is unknown. The data belong to a study of shared clonotypes between healthy human individuals. Terminally differentiated effector memory CD45RA+ cells were excluded from the naive CD8 cells, which were CD45RO-negative and positively selected for CCR7. Study outcomes and limitations: Some clonotypes were shared by all four sorted-subset donors, while others were not shared. The non-shared ones had lower generation probabilities than the shared ones.

The CDR3 runs to 11 residues. Germline CDR1 and CDR2: SGHTS and YDEGEE. The V and J ends lost 0 bases and 11 bases respectively, with 9 bases between them. Sorted-subset replicate PCRs used 150 to 200 ng DNA, approximately 30,000 T cell genomes. Assay used: immunoSEQ multiplex PCR; TCRdb lists only in-frame clones, some missing. This repertoire shows about 1.9 million clones, 93% found once; its top ten account for roughly 1.7%. The genes are TRBV5-8 and TRBJ2-7; D not certain. Sequenced input: naive CD8+ T cells from PBMCs. The source is a man in his late teens or twenties in good health. Some clones in this sample may be carry-over from other donors' samples. This CDR3 reads CASSLGFTEYF. CDR3 DNA sequence: TGTGCCAGCAGCTTGGGTTTTACAGAGTACTTC.